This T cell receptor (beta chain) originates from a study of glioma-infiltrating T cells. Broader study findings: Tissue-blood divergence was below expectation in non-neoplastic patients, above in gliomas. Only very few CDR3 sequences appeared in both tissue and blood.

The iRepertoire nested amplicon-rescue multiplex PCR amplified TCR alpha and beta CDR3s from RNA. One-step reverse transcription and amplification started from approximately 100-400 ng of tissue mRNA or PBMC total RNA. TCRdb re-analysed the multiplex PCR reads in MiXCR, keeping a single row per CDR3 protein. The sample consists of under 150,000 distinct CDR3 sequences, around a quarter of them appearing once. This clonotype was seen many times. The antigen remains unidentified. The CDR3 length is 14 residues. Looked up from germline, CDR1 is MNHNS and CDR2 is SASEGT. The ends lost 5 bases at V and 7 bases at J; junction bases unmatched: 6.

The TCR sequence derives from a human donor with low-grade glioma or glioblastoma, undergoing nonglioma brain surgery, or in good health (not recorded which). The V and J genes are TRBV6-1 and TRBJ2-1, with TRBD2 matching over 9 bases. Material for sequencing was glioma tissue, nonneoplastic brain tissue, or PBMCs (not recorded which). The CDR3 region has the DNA TGTGCCAGCAGTTATCTAGCGGGGAGGAATGAGCAGTTCTTC. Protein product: CASSYLAGRNEQFF.